One and the same sample provided the 12 T cell receptor beta chains below, sequenced in a study of graft-versus-host responses after intestinal transplantation. TCRdb's table, derived via immunoSEQ multiplex PCR, lists solely in-frame clones and lacks some. The data show almost 4,000 clones, about 43% seen once. Plates contained approximately 200,000 CFSE-labeled responder cells and approximately 200,000 irradiated, violet-dye-labeled stimulator cells. Specimen: alloreactive CD8+ T cells from a mixed lymphocyte reaction culture, collected before transplantation. The subset is: CFSE-low proliferating T cells sorted from approximately 6-day pre-transplant mixed lymphocyte reaction (GvH or HvG direction). These receptors were taken from a human patient who was an organ donor for intestinal transplantation.

The gene calls are TRBV27 and TRBJ2-7; maybe TRBD2 (6 bases). Trimming removed 6 bases from V and 3 bases from J, with 18 bases in between. This CDR3 is 15 amino acids long. CDR1 and CDR2 from the germline V gene are MNHEY and SMNVEV (reference sequence). This CDR3 reads CASRPPGDRGYEQYF. In DNA, the CDR3 is TGTGCCAGCAGACCCCCGGGAGACCGAGGCTACGAGCAGTACTTC.

The chain has TRBV7-3 and TRBJ2-2, with TRBD2 as a possible D gene (7 bases). V was trimmed by 10 bases and J by 2 bases, leaving 17 bases between them. The CDR3 spans 15 residues. The germline CDR1 and CDR2 sequences are SGHTA and FQGTGA. CDR3 loop: CATRGPSGNTGELFF. CDR3 in DNA: TGTGCCACCAGGGGCCCTAGCGGTAACACCGGGGAGCTGTTTTTT. Variable domain in full (rest from reference TRBV7-3 and TRBJ2-2): GAGVSQTPSNKVTEKGKYVELRCDPISGHTALYWYRQSLGQGPEFLIYFQGTGAADDSGLPNDRFFAVRPEGSVSTLKIQRTERGDSAVYLCATRGPSGNTGELFFGEGSRLTVL.

This clone is labeled as medium-sized. The genes are TRBV2 and TRBJ2-7; D ambiguous. CDR1 SNHLY and CDR2 FYNNEI come from the germline V gene. Trimming left V 7 bases short and J 1 base short, with 11 bases between. This CDR3 has 13 residues. CDR3 amino acids: CASTPLQSYEQYF. The CDR3 DNA follows: TGTGCCAGCACCCCTCTACAGTCCTACGAGCAGTACTTC.

A few counts support this clone. The rearrangement links TRBV5-4 to TRBJ2-3, with 8 bases that match TRBD1. Germline V gene lookup returns CDR1 SGHNT and CDR2 YYREEE (reference sequence). The CDR3 is 17 amino acids. Losses at the gene ends were 1 base for V and 3 bases for J; bases not matched to a gene: 10. CDR3 nucleotides: TGTGCCAGCAGCTTGCTTGTTGACAGGGGAGGAACAGATACGCAGTATTTT. It yields the protein CASSLLVDRGGTDTQYF.

The rearrangement joins TRBV7-2 to TRBJ2-5; weak D call: TRBD2 (6 bases). Trimming cost V 3 bases and J 2 bases, with 16 bases left between them. From germline, CDR1 is SGHTA and CDR2 FQGNSA. CDR3 size: 16 residues. CDR3 DNA: TGTGCCAGCAGCTTGTTTAGCGGCTATCTACAAGAGACCCAGTACTTC. Amino acid sequence: CASSLFSGYLQETQYF.

In its sample, this clone is medium-sized. Here the CDR3 reads CASSPEGAPLYTF. The CDR3 DNA follows: TGTGCCAGCAGTCCGGAGGGAGCCCCGCTTTACACCTTC. The rearrangement uses TRBV27 and TRBJ1-2; D is undetermined. Between the trimmed V and J ends, which lost 5 bases and 11 bases, there was a span of 18 bases. CDR1 and CDR2 from the germline V gene are MNHEY and SMNVEV (reference sequence). This CDR3 has 13 residues.

This clone has a handful of counts. The V gene is TRBV19, the J gene TRBJ1-5; TRBD1 matches 7 bases. Germline loops: CDR1 LNHDA, CDR2 SQIVND (reference sequence). With V trimmed by 3 bases and J by 9 bases, 17 bases remained unmatched. The CDR3 totals 17 residues. The CDR3 sequence: CASSMSQTGRSFWPQHF. The CDR3 DNA sequence: TGTGCCAGTAGTATGTCACAGACAGGGAGGTCCTTCTGGCCCCAGCATTTT.

The CDR3 protein is CASSLVGQQRLNTEAFF. DNA of the CDR3: TGCGCCAGCAGCCTCGTAGGACAGCAGCGCCTGAACACTGAAGCTTTCTTT. This sequence joins TRBV4-1 and TRBJ1-1; TRBD1 is a possible D gene (6 bases). There are 17 residues in the CDR3. CDR1 MGHRA and CDR2 YSYEKL come from the germline V gene. V was trimmed by 4 bases and J by 0 bases, leaving 18 bases between them.

This rearrangement joins TRBV6-5 to TRBJ2-1; TRBD2 matches at 8 bases. Germline loops: CDR1 MNHEY, CDR2 SVGAGI. Trimming cost V 6 bases and J 10 bases; bases outside gene matches: 14. The CDR3 totals 15 residues. This chain's CDR3 is CASRGLAGGLLEQFF. As DNA, the CDR3 is TGTGCCAGCAGGGGGCTAGCGGGCGGGTTACTCGAGCAGTTCTTC.

This clone was found a few times. The V gene is TRBV19, the J gene TRBJ2-1; TRBD1 matches at 9 bases. The CDR3 has 15 amino acids. V shed 7 bases, J shed 2 bases, and the junction held 6 bases outside the gene matches. In germline, CDR1 is LNHDA, CDR2 SQIVND (reference sequence). CDR3 bases: TGTGCCAGTACCCCGGGACAGGGAGCCTACAATGAGCAGTTCTTC. Its translation is CASTPGQGAYNEQFF. Variable domain in full (rest from reference TRBV19 and TRBJ2-1): DGGITQSPKYLFRKEGQNVTLSCEQNLNHDAMYWYRQDPGQGLRLIYYSQIVNDFQKGDIAEGYSVSREKKESFPLTVTSAQKNPTAFYLCASTPGQGAYNEQFFGPGTRLTVL.

Concerning this clone: Given a far larger clone just one base away, this is likely a sequencing read error. The sample holds other DNA sequences that translate to the same CDR3. The chain carries TRBV6-5 and TRBJ2-7; TRBD2 aligns across 12 bases. The length of the CDR3 is 15 residues. Germline V gene sequence: CDR1 MNHEY, CDR2 SVGAGI. The CDR3 region has the DNA TGTGCTAGCAGTTTCCGACTAGCGGGAGAGTACGAGCAGTACTTC. Its translation is CASSFRLAGEYEQYF.

This clone was picked up a small number of times. The CDR3 is CASSLSSPYNEQFF. In nucleotides, the CDR3 is TGTGCCAGCAGTTTATCCAGTCCCTACAATGAGCAGTTCTTC. The chain has TRBV27 and TRBJ2-1; D is unclear. V lost 0 bases to trimming and J lost 2 bases, with 5 bases between them. Per the germline V gene, CDR1 is MNHEY and CDR2 is SMNVEV (reference sequence). The CDR3 has 14 amino acids.